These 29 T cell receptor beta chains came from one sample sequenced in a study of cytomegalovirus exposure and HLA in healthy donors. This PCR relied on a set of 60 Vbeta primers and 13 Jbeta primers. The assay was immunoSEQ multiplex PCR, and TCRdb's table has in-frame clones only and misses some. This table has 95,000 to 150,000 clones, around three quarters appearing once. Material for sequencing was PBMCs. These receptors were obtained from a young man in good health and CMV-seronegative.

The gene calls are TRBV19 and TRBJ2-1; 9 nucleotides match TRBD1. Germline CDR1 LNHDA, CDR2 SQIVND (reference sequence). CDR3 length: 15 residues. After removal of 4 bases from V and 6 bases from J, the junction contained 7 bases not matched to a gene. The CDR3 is CASSTDRGWVNEQFF. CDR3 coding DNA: TGTGCCAGTAGTACTGACAGGGGGTGGGTCAATGAGCAGTTCTTC.

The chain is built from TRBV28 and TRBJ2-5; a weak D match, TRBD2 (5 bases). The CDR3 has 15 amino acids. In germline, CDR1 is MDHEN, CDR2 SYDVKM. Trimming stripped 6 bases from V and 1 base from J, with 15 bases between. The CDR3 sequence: CASSSPGETQETQYF. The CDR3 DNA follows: TGTGCCAGCAGCTCCCCCGGGGAAACCCAAGAGACCCAGTACTTC.

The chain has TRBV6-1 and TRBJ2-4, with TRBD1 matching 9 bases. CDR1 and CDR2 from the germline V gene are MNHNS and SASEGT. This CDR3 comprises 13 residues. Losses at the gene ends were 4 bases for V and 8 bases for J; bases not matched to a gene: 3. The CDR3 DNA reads TGTGCCAGCAGTGTGGACAGGGGAGACATTCAGTACTTC. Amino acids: CASSVDRGDIQYF.

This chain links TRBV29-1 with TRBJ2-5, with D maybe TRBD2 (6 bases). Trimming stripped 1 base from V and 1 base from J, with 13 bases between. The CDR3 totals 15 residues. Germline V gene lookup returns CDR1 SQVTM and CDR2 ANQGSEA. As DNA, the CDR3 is TGCAGCGTTGAAGGCCGAAGGGACTTCCAAGAGACCCAGTACTTC. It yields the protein CSVEGRRDFQETQYF.

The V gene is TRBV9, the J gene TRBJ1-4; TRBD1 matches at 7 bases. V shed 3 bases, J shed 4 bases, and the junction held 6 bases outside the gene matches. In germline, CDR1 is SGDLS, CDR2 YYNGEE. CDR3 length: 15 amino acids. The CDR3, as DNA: TGTGCCAGCAGCGCCTCACAGGGGAGTAATGAAAAACTGTTTTTT. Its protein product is CASSASQGSNEKLFF.

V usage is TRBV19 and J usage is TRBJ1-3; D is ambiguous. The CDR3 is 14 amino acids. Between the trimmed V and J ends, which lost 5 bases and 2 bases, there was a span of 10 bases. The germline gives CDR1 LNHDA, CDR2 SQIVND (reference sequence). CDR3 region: CASSDGPAGNTIYF. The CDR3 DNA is TGTGCCAGTAGTGATGGGCCAGCTGGAAACACCATATATTTT.

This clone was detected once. The chain's CDR3 is CASSLLEYGYTF. The CDR3 DNA reads TGTGCCAGCAGTTTATTAGAATATGGCTACACCTTC. V usage is TRBV28 and J usage is TRBJ1-2; D remains ambiguous. The CDR3 loop spans 12 amino acids. CDR1 and CDR2 from the germline V gene are MDHEN and SYDVKM. The germline V and J ends were trimmed by 1 base and 5 bases, with 5 bases remaining between them.

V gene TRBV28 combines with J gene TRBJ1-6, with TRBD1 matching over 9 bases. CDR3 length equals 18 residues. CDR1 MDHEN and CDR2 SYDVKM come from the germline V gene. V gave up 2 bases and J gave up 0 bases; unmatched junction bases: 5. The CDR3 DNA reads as TGTGCCAGCAGTTTAACCGGGACAGGGACCTCCTATAATTCACCCCTCCACTTT. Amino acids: CASSLTGTGTSYNSPLHF.

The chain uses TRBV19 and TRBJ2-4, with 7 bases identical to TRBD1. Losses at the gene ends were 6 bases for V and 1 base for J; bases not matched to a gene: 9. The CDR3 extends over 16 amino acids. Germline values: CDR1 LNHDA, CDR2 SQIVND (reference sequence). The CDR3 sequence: CASRDRQSSAKNIQYF. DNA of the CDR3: TGTGCCAGTAGGGACAGGCAGTCCTCGGCCAAAAACATTCAGTACTTC.

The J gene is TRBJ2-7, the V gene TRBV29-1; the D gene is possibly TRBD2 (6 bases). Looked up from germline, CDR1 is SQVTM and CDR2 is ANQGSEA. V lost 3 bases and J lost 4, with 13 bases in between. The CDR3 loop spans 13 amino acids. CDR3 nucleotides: TGCAGCGTTGAGTGGGGACGGGGGTACGAGCAGTACTTC. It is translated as CSVEWGRGYEQYF.

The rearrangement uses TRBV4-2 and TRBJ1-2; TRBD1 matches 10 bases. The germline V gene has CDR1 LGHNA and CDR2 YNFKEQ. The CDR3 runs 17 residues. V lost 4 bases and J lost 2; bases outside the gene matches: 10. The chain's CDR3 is CASSLLGQGRGNYGYTF. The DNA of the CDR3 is TGTGCCAGCAGCCTCCTGGGACAGGGGAGAGGGAACTATGGCTACACCTTC.

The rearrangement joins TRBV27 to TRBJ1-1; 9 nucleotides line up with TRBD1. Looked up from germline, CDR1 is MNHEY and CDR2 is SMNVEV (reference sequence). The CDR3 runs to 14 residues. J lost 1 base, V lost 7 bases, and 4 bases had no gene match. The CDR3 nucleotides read TGTGCCAGCACCCCACAGGGGGCGAACACTGAAGCTTTCTTT. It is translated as CASTPQGANTEAFF.

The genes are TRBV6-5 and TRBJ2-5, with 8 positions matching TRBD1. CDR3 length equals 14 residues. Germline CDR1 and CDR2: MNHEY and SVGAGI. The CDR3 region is CAARRGQAAETQYF. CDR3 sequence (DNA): TGTGCAGCCCGTAGGGGACAGGCCGCGGAGACCCAGTACTTC.

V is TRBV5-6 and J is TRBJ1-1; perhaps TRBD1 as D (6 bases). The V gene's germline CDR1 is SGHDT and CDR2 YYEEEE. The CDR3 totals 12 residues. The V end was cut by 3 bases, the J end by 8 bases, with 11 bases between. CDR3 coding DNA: TGTGCCAGCAGCTCAGACAGGATAGAAGCTTTCTTT. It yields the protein CASSSDRIEAFF.

The CDR3 is CASSFWLAGEKETQYF. For the CDR3, the DNA is TGTGCCAGCAGCTTTTGGCTAGCGGGAGAGAAAGAGACCCAGTACTTC. V is TRBV11-2 and J is TRBJ2-5, with 10 positions matching TRBD2. This CDR3 is built from 16 residues. The germline CDR1 and CDR2 sequences are SGHAT and FQNNGV. After removal of 3 bases from V and 3 bases from J, the junction contained 7 bases not matched to a gene. The full variable domain, rest sourced from reference TRBV11-2 and TRBJ2-5, is EAGVAQSPRYKIIEKRQSVAFWCNPISGHATLYWYQQILGQGPKLLIQFQNNGVVDDSQLPKDRFSAERLKGVDSTLKIQPAKLEDSAVYLCASSFWLAGEKETQYFGPGTRLLVL.

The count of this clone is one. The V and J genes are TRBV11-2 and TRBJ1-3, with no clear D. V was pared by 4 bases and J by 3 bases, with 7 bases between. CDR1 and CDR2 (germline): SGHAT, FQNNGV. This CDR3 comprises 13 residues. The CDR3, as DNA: TGTGCCAGCAGCTCCGGGGTTGGAAACACCATATATTTT. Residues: CASSSGVGNTIYF.

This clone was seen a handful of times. CDR3 sequence (DNA): TGTGCCAGCAGCTTATCGTACAATGAGCAGTTCTTC. This encodes CASSLSYNEQFF. The chain carries TRBV11-3 and TRBJ2-1; D remains unclear. Trimming pared 2 bases from V and 4 bases from J, leaving 3 bases between. Germline V lookup: CDR1 SGHNT, CDR2 YENEEA. The CDR3 totals 12 residues.

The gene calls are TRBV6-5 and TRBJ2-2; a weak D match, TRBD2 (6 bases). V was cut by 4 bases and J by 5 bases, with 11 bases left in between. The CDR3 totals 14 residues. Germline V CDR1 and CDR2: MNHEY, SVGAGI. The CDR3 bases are TGTGCCAGCAGTTGCTCCGCGGGGACCGGGGAGCTGTTTTTT. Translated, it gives CASSCSAGTGELFF.

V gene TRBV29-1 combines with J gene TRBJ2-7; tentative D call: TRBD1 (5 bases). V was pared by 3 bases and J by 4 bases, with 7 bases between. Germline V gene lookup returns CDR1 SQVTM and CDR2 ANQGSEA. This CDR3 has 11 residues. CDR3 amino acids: CSVEQGYEQYF. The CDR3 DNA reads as TGCAGCGTTGAGCAGGGATACGAGCAGTACTTC.

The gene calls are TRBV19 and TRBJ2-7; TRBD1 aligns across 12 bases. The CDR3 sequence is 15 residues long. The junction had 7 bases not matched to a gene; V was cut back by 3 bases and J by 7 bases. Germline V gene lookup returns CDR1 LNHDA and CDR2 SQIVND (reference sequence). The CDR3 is CASSITGQGAGEQYF. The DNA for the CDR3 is TGTGCCAGTAGTATCACGGGACAGGGGGCCGGGGAGCAGTACTTC.

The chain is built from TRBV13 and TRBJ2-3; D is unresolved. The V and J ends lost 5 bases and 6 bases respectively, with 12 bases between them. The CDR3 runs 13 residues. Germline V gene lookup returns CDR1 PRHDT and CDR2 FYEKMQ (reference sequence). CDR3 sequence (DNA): TGTGCCAGCAGCCACGTAAAGCCGGATACGCAGTATTTT. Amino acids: CASSHVKPDTQYF.

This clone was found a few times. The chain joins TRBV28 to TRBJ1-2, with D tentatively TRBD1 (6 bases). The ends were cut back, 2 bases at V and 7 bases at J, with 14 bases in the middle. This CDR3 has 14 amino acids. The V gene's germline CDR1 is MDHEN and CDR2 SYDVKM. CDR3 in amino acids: CASSLGSGVGGYTF. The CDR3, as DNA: TGTGCCAGCAGTTTAGGTTCAGGGGTGGGTGGCTACACCTTC.

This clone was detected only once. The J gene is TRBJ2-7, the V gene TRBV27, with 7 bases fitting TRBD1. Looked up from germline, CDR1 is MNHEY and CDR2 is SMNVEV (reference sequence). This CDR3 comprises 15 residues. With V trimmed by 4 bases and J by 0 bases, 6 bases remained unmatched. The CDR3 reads CASSSQQGRSYEQYF. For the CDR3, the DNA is TGTGCCAGCAGTTCGCAACAGGGGCGCTCCTACGAGCAGTACTTC.

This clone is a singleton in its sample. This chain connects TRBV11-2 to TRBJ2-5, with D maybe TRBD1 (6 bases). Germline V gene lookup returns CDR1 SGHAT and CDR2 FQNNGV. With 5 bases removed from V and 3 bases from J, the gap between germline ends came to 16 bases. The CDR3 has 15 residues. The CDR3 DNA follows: TGTGCCAGCAGCCGGAGTGGACAGTTCGAAGAGACCCAGTACTTC. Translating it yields CASSRSGQFEETQYF.

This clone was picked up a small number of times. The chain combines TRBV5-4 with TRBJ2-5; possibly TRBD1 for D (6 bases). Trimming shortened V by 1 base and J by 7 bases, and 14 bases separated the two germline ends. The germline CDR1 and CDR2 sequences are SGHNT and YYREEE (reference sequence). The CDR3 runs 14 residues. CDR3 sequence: CASSLRQGNRTQYF. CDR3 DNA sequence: TGTGCCAGCAGCTTGAGGCAGGGGAACCGGACCCAGTACTTC. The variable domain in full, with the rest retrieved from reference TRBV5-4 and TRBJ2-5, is ETGVTQSPTHLIKTRGQQVTLRCSSQSGHNTVSWYQQALGQGPQFIFQYYREEENGRGNFPPRFSGLQFPNYSSELNVNALELDDSALYLCASSLRQGNRTQYFGPGTRLLVL.

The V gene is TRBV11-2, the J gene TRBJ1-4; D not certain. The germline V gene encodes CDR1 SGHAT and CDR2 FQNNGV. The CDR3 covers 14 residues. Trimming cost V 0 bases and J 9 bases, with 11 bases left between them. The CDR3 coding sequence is TGTGCCAGCAGCTTAGAAGTTTCTAGGAAAAAACTGTTTTTT. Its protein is CASSLEVSRKKLFF.

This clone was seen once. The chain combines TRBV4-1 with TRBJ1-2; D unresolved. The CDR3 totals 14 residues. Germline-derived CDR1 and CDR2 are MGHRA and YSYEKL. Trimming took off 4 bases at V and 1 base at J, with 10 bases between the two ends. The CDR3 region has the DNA TGCGCCAGCAGCCCGACCGAGGGTAACTATGGCTACACCTTC. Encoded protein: CASSPTEGNYGYTF.

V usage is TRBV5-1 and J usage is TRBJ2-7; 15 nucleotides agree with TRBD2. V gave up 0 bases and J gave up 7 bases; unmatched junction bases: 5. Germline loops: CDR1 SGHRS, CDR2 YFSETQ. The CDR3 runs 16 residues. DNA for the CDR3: TGCGCCAGCAGCTTGGGAGCGGGACTAGCGGGAGGTGAGCAGTACTTC. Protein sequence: CASSLGAGLAGGEQYF. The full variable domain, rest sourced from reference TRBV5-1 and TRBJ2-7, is KAGVTQTPRYLIKTRGQQVTLSCSPISGHRSVSWYQQTPGQGLQFLFEYFSETQRNKGNFPGRFSGRQFSNSRSEMNVSTLELGDSALYLCASSLGAGLAGGEQYFGPGTRLTVT.

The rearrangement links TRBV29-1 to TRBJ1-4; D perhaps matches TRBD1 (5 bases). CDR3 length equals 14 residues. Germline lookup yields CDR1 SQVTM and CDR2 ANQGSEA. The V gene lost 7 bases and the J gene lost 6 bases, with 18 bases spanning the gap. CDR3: CSADGPGGDEKLFF. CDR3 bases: TGCAGCGCTGATGGCCCGGGGGGTGATGAAAAACTGTTTTTT. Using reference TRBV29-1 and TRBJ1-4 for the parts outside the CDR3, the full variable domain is SAVISQKPSRDICQRGTSLTIQCQVDSQVTMMFWYRQQPGQSLTLIATANQGSEATYESGFVIDKFPISRPNLTFSTLTVSNMSPEDSSIYLCSADGPGGDEKLFFGSGTQLSVL.